Detailed here is one TCR beta chain. Antigen unknown. In germline, CDR1 is LNHDA, CDR2 SQIVND (reference sequence). Trimming cost V 6 bases and J 1 base; bases outside gene matches: 8. The CDR3 spans 15 residues. This entry is derived from a study of radiation and T cells in renal cell carcinoma. Whole-study results and caveats: Compared with controls, irradiated tumors had more, larger dominant CDR3 motifs. Top 100 clonotypes averaged about 50% in irradiated versus about 40% in nephrectomy-only tumors.

Described treatment: treatment-naive control, cytoreductive nephrectomy. Treatment-naive patients without radiation supplied the control tumors at nephrectomy. TCRdb's copy holds only in-frame clones and misses some; the assay was immunoSEQ multiplex PCR. This table has over 9,500 clones, around two thirds appearing once. This chain links TRBV19 with TRBJ2-5, with 7 bases lining up with TRBD1. The receptor was isolated from a woman at least 80 years old with renal cell carcinoma. The sequences come from tumor tissue, collected from a patient whose treatment was nephrectomy without radiotherapy. This CDR3 is CASSGTGTAQETQYF. CDR3 in DNA: TGTGCCAGTAGCGGTACAGGGACAGCCCAAGAGACCCAGTACTTC. The variable domain in full, completed from reference TRBV19 and TRBJ2-5, reads DGGITQSPKYLFRKEGQNVTLSCEQNLNHDAMYWYRQDPGQGLRLIYYSQIVNDFQKGDIAEGYSVSREKKESFPLTVTSAQKNPTAFYLCASSGTGTAQETQYFGPGTRLLVL.